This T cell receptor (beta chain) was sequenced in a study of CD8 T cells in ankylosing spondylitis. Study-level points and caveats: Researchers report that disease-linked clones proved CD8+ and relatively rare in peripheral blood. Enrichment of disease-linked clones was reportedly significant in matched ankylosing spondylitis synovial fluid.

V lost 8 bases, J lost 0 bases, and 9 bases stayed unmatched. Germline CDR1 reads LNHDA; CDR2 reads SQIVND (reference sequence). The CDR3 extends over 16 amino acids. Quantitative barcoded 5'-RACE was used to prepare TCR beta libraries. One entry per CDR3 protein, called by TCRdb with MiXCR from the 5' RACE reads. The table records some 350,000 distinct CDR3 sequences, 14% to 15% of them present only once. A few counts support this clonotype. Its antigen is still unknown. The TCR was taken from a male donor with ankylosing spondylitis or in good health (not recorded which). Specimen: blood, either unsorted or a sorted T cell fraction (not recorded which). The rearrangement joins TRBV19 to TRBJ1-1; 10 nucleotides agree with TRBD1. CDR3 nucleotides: TGTGCCAGTTCCGAAGGGACAGGGGTCGTGAACACTGAAGCTTTCTTT. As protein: CASSEGTGVVNTEAFF.